The T cell receptor beta chain under discussion was sequenced for a study of blood T cell repertoires in COVID-19. Whole-study context: PBMCs, B-cell-depleted T cells, or T cells provided the cDNA or gDNA that made up the material.

After removal of 5 bases from V and 8 bases from J, the junction contained 4 bases not matched to a gene. Germline CDR1 is SEHNR and CDR2 is FQNEAQ (reference sequence). The CDR3 consists of 13 residues. Authors' methods: Reference gene primers were amplified, and this amplification served to estimate nucleated cell counts. Data came from immunoSEQ multiplex PCR; TCRdb stores just in-frame clones and leaves some out. Clone size and the V and J calls come from that table; the DNA yielded D and trimming. This table holds around 230,000 clones, around 86% found once. This clone was counted many times. The gene calls are TRBV7-9 and TRBJ2-4; 9 bases fit TRBD1. Sequenced input: PBMCs or T cells enriched from blood (not recorded which). The source of this sequence is a woman aged 40 to 50 with acute COVID-19. Here the CDR3 DNA reads TGTGCCAGCAGCCGTGGGACAGGGCACATTCAGTACTTC. Amino acids: CASSRGTGHIQYF.